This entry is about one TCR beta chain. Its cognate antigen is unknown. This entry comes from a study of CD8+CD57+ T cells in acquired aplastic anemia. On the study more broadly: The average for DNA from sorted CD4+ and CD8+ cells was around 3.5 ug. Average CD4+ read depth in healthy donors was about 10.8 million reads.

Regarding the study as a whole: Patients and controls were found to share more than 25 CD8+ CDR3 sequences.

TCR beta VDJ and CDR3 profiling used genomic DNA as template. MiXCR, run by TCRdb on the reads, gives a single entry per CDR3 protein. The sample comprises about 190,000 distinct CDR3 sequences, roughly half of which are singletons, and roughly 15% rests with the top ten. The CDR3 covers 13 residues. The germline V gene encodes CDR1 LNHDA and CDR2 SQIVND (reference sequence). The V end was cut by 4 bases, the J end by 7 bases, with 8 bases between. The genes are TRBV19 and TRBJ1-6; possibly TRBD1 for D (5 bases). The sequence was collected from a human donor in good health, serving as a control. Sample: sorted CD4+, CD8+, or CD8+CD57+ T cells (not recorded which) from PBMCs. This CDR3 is CASSTGLNSPLHF. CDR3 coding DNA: TGTGCCAGTAGTACGGGGCTCAATTCACCCCTCCACTTT.